This passage covers 7 T cell receptor beta chains from one sample sequenced in a study of B cell selection in AIRE deficiency. CD4+CD127+ cells were sorted as the conventional CD4 T cells. Only in-frame clones appear in the TCRdb table, and some are missing; sequencing was by immunoSEQ multiplex PCR. The table records under 30,000 clones, around 95% of them present only once. Sequenced material: CD4+CD127+ conventional T cells sorted from PBMCs. Receptors were obtained from a human donor in good health.

The gene calls are TRBV7-9 and TRBJ1-5, with TRBD1 as a possible D gene (5 bases). V was cut by 8 bases and J by 0 bases, with 11 bases left in between. The CDR3 length is 14 residues. Germline loops: CDR1 SEHNR, CDR2 FQNEAQ (reference sequence). The CDR3 DNA follows: TGTGCCAGCTCCGGGACTTATAGCAATCAGCCCCAGCATTTT. Its translation is CASSGTYSNQPQHF.

The chain links TRBV7-9 to TRBJ1-4; TRBD1 aligns across 9 bases. The J segment lost 8 bases and the V segment lost 4 bases, leaving 8 bases of the junction unmatched. The CDR3 is 15 amino acids. Germline loops: CDR1 SEHNR, CDR2 FQNEAQ (reference sequence). The CDR3 is CASSSGDRAAEKLFF. The CDR3 DNA reads TGTGCCAGCAGCTCGGGGGACAGGGCAGCGGAAAAACTGTTTTTT.

Regarding this clone: One end of the junction fails to match germline, which may point to a read error. The chain joins TRBV7-7 to TRBJ2-2; 7 bases line up with TRBD2. The CDR3 length is 15 residues. Per germline, CDR1 SSHAT and CDR2 FNYEAQ (reference sequence). The CDR3 is CASSQLASNTGELFF. DNA for the CDR3: TGTGCTAGCAGCCAACTAGCGTCGAACACCGGGGAGCTGTTTTTT. Filled out from reference TRBV7-7 and TRBJ2-2, the complete variable domain reads GAGVSQSPRYKVTKRGQDVTLRCDPISSHATLYWYQQALGQGPEFLTYFNYEAQPDKSGLPSDRFSAERPEGSISTLTIQRTEQRDSAMYRCASSQLASNTGELFFGEGSRLTVL.

This chain links TRBV6-8 with TRBJ2-7; 11 nucleotides match TRBD1. The CDR3 is 15 amino acids. Germline V lookup: CDR1 MNHGY, CDR2 SAAAGT. The V gene end was trimmed by 2 bases and the J gene end by 3 bases; junction bases not matched to a gene: 3. DNA for the CDR3: TGTGCCAGCAGTTACGTGGGACAGGGGGACTACGAGCAGTACTTC. It specifies CASSYVGQGDYEQYF.

The chain has TRBV5-1 and TRBJ1-1; a weak D match, TRBD1 (5 bases). This CDR3 has 14 residues. Germline assignment: CDR1 SGHRS and CDR2 YFSETQ. V lost 4 bases, J lost 1 base, and 11 bases lay in between. The CDR3 reads CASSPPGGNTEAFF. Written as DNA, the CDR3 is TGCGCCAGCAGCCCACCGGGGGGGAACACTGAAGCTTTCTTT.

This sequence joins TRBV28 and TRBJ1-1, with D maybe TRBD1 (5 bases). Between the trimmed V and J ends, which lost 3 bases and 2 bases, there was a span of 16 bases. The CDR3 is made up of 16 amino acids. Germline CDR1 is MDHEN and CDR2 is SYDVKM. This CDR3 reads CASSFSGAWTNTEAFF. Here the CDR3 DNA reads TGTGCCAGCAGTTTCAGTGGGGCCTGGACCAACACTGAAGCTTTCTTT.

The chain is built from TRBV5-4 and TRBJ2-5, with TRBD2 identical over 12 bases. Near its end, the DNA agrees better with TRBJ2-7, so the J call may be wrong. This CDR3 spans 17 amino acids. Looked up from germline, CDR1 is SGHNT and CDR2 is YYREEE (reference sequence). This chain's CDR3 is CASSLSATSGSSYEQYF. CDR3 nucleotides: TGTGCCAGCAGCTTGTCGGCGACTAGCGGGAGCTCCTACGAGCAGTACTTC.